This T cell receptor beta chain was captured in a study of cytomegalovirus exposure and HLA in healthy donors. The germline V and J ends were trimmed by 4 bases and 0 bases, with 9 bases remaining between them. Germline CDR1 and CDR2: MNHEY and SMNVEV (reference sequence). The CDR3 covers 15 residues. To note about this clone: What it binds is not known.

Vbeta (60) and Jbeta (13) primers were used in the PCR. This table comes from immunoSEQ multiplex PCR, and its TCRdb copy is limited to in-frame clones, with some not included. The repertoire includes 100,000 to 150,000 clones, approximately 78% of them detected once, and roughly 4% sits in the top ten. Broader study findings: Later genetic work tied a missense DCLRE1C variant to beta-chain V and J trimming.

This clonotype was obtained from a man aged 35-49 years in good health and CMV-seronegative. The chain recombines TRBV27 with TRBJ1-4, with D tentatively TRBD1 (5 bases). Sequences were obtained from PBMCs. CDR3 sequence reads: CASSSRAATNEKLFF. In DNA, the CDR3 is TGTGCCAGCAGTTCCAGGGCAGCAACTAATGAAAAACTGTTTTTT.